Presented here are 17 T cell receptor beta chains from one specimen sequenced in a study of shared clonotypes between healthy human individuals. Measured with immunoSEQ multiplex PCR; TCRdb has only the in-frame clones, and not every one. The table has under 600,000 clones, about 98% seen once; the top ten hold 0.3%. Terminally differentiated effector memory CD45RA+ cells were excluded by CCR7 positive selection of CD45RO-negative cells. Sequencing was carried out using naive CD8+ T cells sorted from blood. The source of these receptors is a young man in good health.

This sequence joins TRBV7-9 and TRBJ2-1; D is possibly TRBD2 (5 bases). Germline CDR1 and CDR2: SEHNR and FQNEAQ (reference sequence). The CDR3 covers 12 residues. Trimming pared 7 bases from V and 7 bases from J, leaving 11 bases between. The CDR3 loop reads CASTHQRNEQFF. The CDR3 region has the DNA TGTGCCAGCACCCACCAGCGGAATGAGCAGTTCTTC. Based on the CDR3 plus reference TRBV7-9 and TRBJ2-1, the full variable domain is DTGVSQNPRHKITKRGQNVTFRCDPISEHNRLYWYRQTLGQGPEFLTYFQNEAQLEKSRLLSDRFSAERPKGSFSTLEIQRTEQGDSAMYLCASTHQRNEQFFGPGTRLTVL.

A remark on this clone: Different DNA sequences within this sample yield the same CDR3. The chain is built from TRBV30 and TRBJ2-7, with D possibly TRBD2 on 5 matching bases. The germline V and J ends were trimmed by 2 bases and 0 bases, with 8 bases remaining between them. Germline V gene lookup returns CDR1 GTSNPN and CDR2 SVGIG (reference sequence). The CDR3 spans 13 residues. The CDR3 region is CAWSLGVSYEQYF. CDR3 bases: TGTGCCTGGAGTCTCGGGGTCTCCTACGAGCAGTACTTC.

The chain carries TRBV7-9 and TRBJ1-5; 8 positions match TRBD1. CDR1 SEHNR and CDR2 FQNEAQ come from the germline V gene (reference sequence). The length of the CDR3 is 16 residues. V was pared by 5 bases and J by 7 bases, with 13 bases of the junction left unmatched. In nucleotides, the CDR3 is TGTGCCAGCAGCCATTCCCGGGCAGGGGGCCAGCAGCCCCAGCATTTT. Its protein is CASSHSRAGGQQPQHF. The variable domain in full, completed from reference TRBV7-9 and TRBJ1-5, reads DTGVSQNPRHKITKRGQNVTFRCDPISEHNRLYWYRQTLGQGPEFLTYFQNEAQLEKSRLLSDRFSAERPKGSFSTLEIQRTEQGDSAMYLCASSHSRAGGQQPQHFGDGTRLSIL.

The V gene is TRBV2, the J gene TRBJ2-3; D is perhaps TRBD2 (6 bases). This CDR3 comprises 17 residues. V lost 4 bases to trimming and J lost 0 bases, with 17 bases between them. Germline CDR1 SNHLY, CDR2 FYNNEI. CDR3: CASSASLAYLSTDTQYF. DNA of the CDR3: TGTGCCAGCAGTGCATCACTAGCCTACCTTAGCACAGATACGCAGTATTTT.

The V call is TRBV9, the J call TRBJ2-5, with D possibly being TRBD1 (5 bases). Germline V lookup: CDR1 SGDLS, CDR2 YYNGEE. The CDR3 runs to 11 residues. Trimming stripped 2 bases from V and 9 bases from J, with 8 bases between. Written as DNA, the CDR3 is TGTGCCAGCAGCGTCTCCAGGGCCCAGTACTTC. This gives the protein CASSVSRAQYF.

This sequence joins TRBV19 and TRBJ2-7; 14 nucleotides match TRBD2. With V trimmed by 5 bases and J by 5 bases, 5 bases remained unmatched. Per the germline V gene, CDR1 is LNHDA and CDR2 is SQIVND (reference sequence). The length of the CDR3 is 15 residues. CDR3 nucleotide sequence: TGTGCCAGTAGTCTGACTAGCGGGAGGGCCCACGAGCAGTACTTC. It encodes CASSLTSGRAHEQYF.

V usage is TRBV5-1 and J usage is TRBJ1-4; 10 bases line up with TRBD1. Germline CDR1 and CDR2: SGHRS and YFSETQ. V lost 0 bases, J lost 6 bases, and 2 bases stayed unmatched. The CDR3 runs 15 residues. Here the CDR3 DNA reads TGCGCCAGCAGCTTGGAAGGACAGGGGGATGAAAAACTGTTTTTT. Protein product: CASSLEGQGDEKLFF.

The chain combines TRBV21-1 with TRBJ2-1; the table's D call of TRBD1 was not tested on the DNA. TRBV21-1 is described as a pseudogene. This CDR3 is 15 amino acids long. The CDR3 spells CASTSGQRRNNEQFF. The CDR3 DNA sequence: TGTGCCAGCACCTCGGGACAGCGGAGAAACAATGAGCAGTTCTTC.

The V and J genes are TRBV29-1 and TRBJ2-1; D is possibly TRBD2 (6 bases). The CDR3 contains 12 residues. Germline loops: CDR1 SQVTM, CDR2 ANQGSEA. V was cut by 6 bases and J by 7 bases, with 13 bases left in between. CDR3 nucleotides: TGCAGCGTGGGGGGAGTTGGGAATGAGCAGTTCTTC. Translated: CSVGGVGNEQFF.

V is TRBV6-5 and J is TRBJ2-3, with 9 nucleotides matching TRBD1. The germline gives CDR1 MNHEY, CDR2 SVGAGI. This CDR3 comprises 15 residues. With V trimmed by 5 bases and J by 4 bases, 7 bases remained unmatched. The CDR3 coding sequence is TGTGCCAGCAGTGGACAGGGGAGTCACCCAGATACGCAGTATTTT. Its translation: CASSGQGSHPDTQYF.

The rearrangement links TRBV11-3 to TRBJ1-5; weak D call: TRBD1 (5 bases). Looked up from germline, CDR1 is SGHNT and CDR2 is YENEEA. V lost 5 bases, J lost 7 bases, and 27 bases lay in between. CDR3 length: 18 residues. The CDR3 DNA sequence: TGTGCCAGCAGCCAGCTCCCGACAGATTCCCAGTGGGGCCAGCCCCAGCATTTT. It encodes CASSQLPTDSQWGQPQHF.

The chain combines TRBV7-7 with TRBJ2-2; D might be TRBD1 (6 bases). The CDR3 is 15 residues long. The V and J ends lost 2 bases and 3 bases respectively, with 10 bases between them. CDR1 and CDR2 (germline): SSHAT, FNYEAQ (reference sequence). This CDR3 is CASSLRTDYTGELFF. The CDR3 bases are TGTGCCAGCAGCTTACGGACAGACTACACCGGGGAGCTGTTTTTT.

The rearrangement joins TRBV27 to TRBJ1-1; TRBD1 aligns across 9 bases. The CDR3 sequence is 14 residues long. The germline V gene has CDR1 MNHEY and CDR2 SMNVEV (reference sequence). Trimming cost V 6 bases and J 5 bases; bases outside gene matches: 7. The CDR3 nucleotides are TGTGCCAGCAGACTTACAGGGGGCTGGACTGAAGCTTTCTTT. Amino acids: CASRLTGGWTEAFF.

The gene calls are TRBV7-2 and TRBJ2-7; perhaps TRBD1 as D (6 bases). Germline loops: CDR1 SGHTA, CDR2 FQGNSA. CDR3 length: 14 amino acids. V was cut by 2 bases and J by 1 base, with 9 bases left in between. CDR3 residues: CASSLRQESYEQYF. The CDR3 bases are TGTGCCAGCAGCTTACGACAGGAATCCTACGAGCAGTACTTC. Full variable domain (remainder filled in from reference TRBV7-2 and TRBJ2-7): GAGVSQSPSNKVTEKGKDVELRCDPISGHTALYWYRQSLGQGLEFLIYFQGNSAPDKSGLPSDRFSAERTGGSVSTLTIQRTQQEDSAVYLCASSLRQESYEQYFGPGTRLTVT.

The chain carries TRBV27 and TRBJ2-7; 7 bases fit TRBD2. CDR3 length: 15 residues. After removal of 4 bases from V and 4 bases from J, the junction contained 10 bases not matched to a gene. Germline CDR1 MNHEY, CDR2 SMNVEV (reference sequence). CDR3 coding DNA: TGTGCCAGCAGTTCGCGACTAGCAACCCTTTACGAGCAGTACTTC. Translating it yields CASSSRLATLYEQYF.

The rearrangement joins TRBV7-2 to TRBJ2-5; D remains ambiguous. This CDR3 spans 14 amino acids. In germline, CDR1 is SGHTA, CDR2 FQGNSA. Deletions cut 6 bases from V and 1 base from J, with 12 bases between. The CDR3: CASRINPSQETQYF. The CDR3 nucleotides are TGTGCCAGCAGAATAAATCCGTCCCAAGAGACCCAGTACTTC.

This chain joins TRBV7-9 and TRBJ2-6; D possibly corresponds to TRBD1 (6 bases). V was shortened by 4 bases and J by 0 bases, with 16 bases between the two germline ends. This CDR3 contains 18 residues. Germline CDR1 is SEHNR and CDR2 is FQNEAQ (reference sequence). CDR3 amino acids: CASSSQTGIYSGANVLTF. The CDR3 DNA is TGTGCCAGCAGCTCTCAAACAGGGATTTACTCTGGGGCCAACGTCCTGACTTTC.